Reported below is one T cell receptor beta chain. CDR1 is MNHNS, CDR2 SASEGT, per germline. The CDR3 has 16 residues. Trimming took off 4 bases at V and 3 bases at J, with 16 bases between the two ends. These data are taken from a study of blood T cell repertoires in COVID-19. Overall study context: COVID-19 samples, acute and convalescent, were from the United States, Italy and Spain. PBMCs, B-cell-depleted T cells, or T cells provided the cDNA or gDNA that made up the material.

In the study's own analysis: Estimates of nucleated cell counts were drawn from the amplification of reference gene primers. Libraries were prepared by immunoSEQ multiplex PCR; TCRdb keeps only in-frame clonotypes and omits some of them. V and J calls plus clone size are reproduced from that table; the DNA served to infer D and trimming. The data contain approximately 300,000 clones, approximately 90% of them seen just once; the ten biggest clones take up approximately 0.84%. This TCR derives from a man aged 30-40 years with acute or convalescent COVID-19. This sequence joins TRBV6-1 and TRBJ1-5; D is ambiguous. The source material was peripheral blood. The CDR3 is CASSVAMAGNNQPQHF. The CDR3 nucleotides read TGTGCCAGCAGTGTAGCAATGGCCGGGAACAATCAGCCCCAGCATTTT.